The 9 T cell receptor beta chains listed next were all sequenced from one sample in a study of T cell responses to AZD1222 COVID-19 vaccine. TCRdb's table, derived via immunoSEQ multiplex PCR, lists solely in-frame clones and lacks some. The table shows about 160,000 clones, with approximately 90% occurring only once. Here the sequenced sample was peripheral blood, taken on day 0 of MenACWY control vaccination. The receptor source for this set is an adult in good health.

This clone showed up just once. This chain's CDR3 is CASSDTLLEQYF. CDR3 in DNA: TGTGCCAGCAGTGATACTTTACTCGAGCAGTACTTC. This chain joins TRBV6-1 and TRBJ2-7; D is uncertain. V was clipped by 3 bases and J by 6 bases, with 9 bases between them. Germline V lookup: CDR1 MNHNS, CDR2 SASEGT. The CDR3 has 12 residues.

The chain links TRBV5-6 to TRBJ1-5; D is undetermined. CDR1 SGHDT and CDR2 YYEEEE come from the germline V gene. With 1 base removed from V and 0 bases from J, the gap between germline ends came to 8 bases. There are 15 residues in the CDR3. The CDR3 reads CASSLWQNSNQPQHF. In DNA, the CDR3 is TGTGCCAGCAGCTTGTGGCAAAATAGCAATCAGCCCCAGCATTTT.

This rearrangement joins TRBV11-2 to TRBJ2-1, with D maybe TRBD2 (6 bases). This CDR3 contains 16 residues. The ends were cut back, 2 bases at V and 7 bases at J, with 18 bases in the middle. The germline V gene has CDR1 SGHAT and CDR2 FQNNGV. The CDR3 loop reads CASSLYISRDPNEQFF. DNA for the CDR3: TGTGCCAGCAGCTTATACATTTCGCGGGATCCAAATGAGCAGTTCTTC.

The CDR3 nucleotides are TGTGCCAGTAGTACCCCAAGGACAGGGGCAGGGGATACGCAGTATTTT. The encoded protein is CASSTPRTGAGDTQYF. The chain carries TRBV19 and TRBJ2-3; TRBD1 matches 9 bases. The ends lost 4 bases at V and 6 bases at J; junction bases unmatched: 11. Germline values: CDR1 LNHDA, CDR2 SQIVND (reference sequence). This CDR3 has 16 residues.

This chain connects TRBV6-4 to TRBJ1-1, with a tentative D call TRBD1 (6 bases). V gave up 4 bases and J gave up 2 bases, with 14 bases separating them. This CDR3 is built from 15 residues. From germline, CDR1 is MRHNA and CDR2 SNTAGT. CDR3 sequence reads: CASSVSGARNTEAFF. The CDR3 nucleotides read TGTGCCAGCAGTGTGTCAGGGGCAAGAAACACTGAAGCTTTCTTT.

This clone occurred a few times. The rearrangement joins TRBV3-1 (or the pseudogene TRBV3-2) to TRBJ2-7, with unresolved D. The CDR3 runs 13 residues. V lost 1 base and J lost 5, with 9 bases in between. Germline V gives CDR1 LGHDT, CDR2 YNNKEL (reference sequence). The CDR3 region is CASSQVWSHEQYF. Here the CDR3 DNA reads TGTGCCAGCAGCCAAGTGTGGTCCCACGAGCAGTACTTC.

The gene calls are TRBV6-5 and TRBJ1-6, with D tentatively TRBD1 (5 bases). Trimming pared 0 bases from V and 9 bases from J, leaving 12 bases between. Germline lookup yields CDR1 MNHEY and CDR2 SVGAGI. The CDR3 has 15 residues. The CDR3 loop is CASSYSRGEASPLHF. The CDR3 bases are TGTGCCAGCAGTTACTCGAGAGGGGAAGCTTCACCCCTCCACTTT.

CDR3 DNA sequence: TGTGCCAGTAGTATAGAAGGGGGCTTTTACACCGGGGAGCTGTTTTTT. It codes for CASSIEGGFYTGELFF. The genes are TRBV19 and TRBJ2-2; 7 bases match TRBD1. There are 16 residues in the CDR3. J gave up 3 bases and V 0 bases, and 4 bases lay outside the gene matches. Germline V CDR1 and CDR2: LNHDA, SQIVND (reference sequence).

The rearrangement links TRBV18 to TRBJ1-5; D uncertain. This CDR3 contains 14 residues. Deletions cut 0 bases from V and 4 bases from J, with 7 bases between. Germline values: CDR1 KGHSH, CDR2 LQKENI. The CDR3 DNA reads TGTGCCAGCTCACCACCGAGCCTTAATCAGCCCCAGCATTTT. This gives the protein CASSPPSLNQPQHF.